This is a list of T cell receptor beta chains from one sample in a study of neoadjuvant nivolumab and ipilimumab in lung cancer. The method was immunoSEQ multiplex PCR; TCRdb's version includes in-frame clones alone and lacks a portion of them. The table shows some 43,000 clones, with about 89% occurring only once. Specimen: blood, collected before neoadjuvant nivolumab, alone or with ipilimumab. The origin of the receptors is an adult with non-small cell lung cancer. Some clones in this sample may be carry-over from other donors' samples. Both conserved end residues are part of each CDR3. Each record gives: clone size, D gene, J gene, V gene, CDR3 DNA, CDR3 protein. The D gene is left open where the match is weak. Size values are once, few and many counts, or a class for expanded clones, and some rows have none.

.,.,TRBJ1-2,TRBV30,TGTGCCTGGAGTCCTTTACAGGGACGCCATGGCTACACCTTC,CAWSPLQGRHGYTF
.,.,TRBJ2-5,TRBV15,TGTGCCACCAGCAGAGTTGGGGAGACCCAGTACTTC,CATSRVGETQYF
.,.,TRBJ2-3,TRBV5-1,TGCGCCAGCAGCTTGAGAGGAGGACTTAGCACAGATACGCAGTATTTT,CASSLRGGLSTDTQYF
.,.,TRBJ2-7,TRBV9,TGTGCCAGCAGCGTAGATTCGGGAGCTGGGTCCTACGAGCAGTACTTC,CASSVDSGAGSYEQYF
.,.,TRBJ2-5,TRBV7-9,TGTGCCAGCAGCTCCTTCGATCAGGGAGAGACCCAGTACTTC,CASSSFDQGETQYF
.,.,TRBJ1-1,TRBV4-1,TGCGCCAGCAGCCCCGGAGGAGCTAGGATAACTGAAGCTTTCTTT,CASSPGGARITEAFF
few,.,TRBJ2-7,TRBV12-2,TGTGCAAGTCGCTTCCTAGGAGGGGACGAGCAGTACTTC,CASRFLGGDEQYF
once,TRBD1,TRBJ1-2,TRBV29-1,TGCAGCGTTGAGAAGGGACAGGGTGGCTACACCTTC,CSVEKGQGGYTF
.,.,TRBJ2-7,TRBV29-1,TGCAGCGTTGAAGGGGACGGAACCAACGAGCAGTACTTC,CSVEGDGTNEQYF
.,TRBD1,TRBJ2-5,TRBV6-5,TGTGCCAGCAGGCCAGGGGGCCAAGAGACCCAGTACTTC,CASRPGGQETQYF
.,TRBD2,TRBJ2-7,TRBV29-1,TGCAGCGGGCGACTAGCGGGAGGCAACGAGCAGTACTTC,CSGRLAGGNEQYF
.,TRBD2,TRBJ2-7,TRBV11-2,TGTGCCAGCAGCAAGCGGGGGGGGCAGTACGAGCAGTACTTC,CASSKRGGQYEQYF
.,.,TRBJ2-7,TRBV30,TGTGCCTGGAGTGTACGGGCAGGGACCCACGAGCAGTACTTC,CAWSVRAGTHEQYF
.,.,TRBJ2-1,TRBV18,TGTGCCAGCTCACCACCCGGGCCAACCAATGAGCAGTTCTTC,CASSPPGPTNEQFF
.,.,TRBJ2-1,TRBV29-1,TGCAGCTCGCTCTCCTTCGAGGCCTACAATGAGCAGTTCTTC,CSSLSFEAYNEQFF
once,.,TRBJ2-5,TRBV9,TGTGCCAGCGGCCAAGCGGCGAGCGGAAAGACCCAGTACTTC,CASGQAASGKTQYF